The rows below give T cell receptor beta chains drawn from one sample of a study of low-dose radiotherapy and immunotherapy resistance in tumors. TCRdb re-derived calls from the reads in MiXCR, one entry per CDR3 protein. Of around 68,000 distinct CDR3 sequences listed, 26% are singletons. The starting material was PBMCs, obtained before treatment. The receptors here all came from a male donor with rectosigmoid adenocarcinoma. CDR3s leave out the opening cysteine and the closing phenylalanine or tryptophan.

CDR3	V	J
ASSLARGKAF	TRBV11-2	TRBJ1-1
ASSLARTSGGAPSTDTQY	TRBV11-3	TRBJ2-3
ASSPHLGRAIGYT	TRBV27	TRBJ1-2
ASSPRQTPGELF	TRBV28	TRBJ2-2
ASSLLASERQY	TRBV5-4	TRBJ2-3
ACYMWGGLSEKLF	TRBV30	TRBJ1-4
ASILSGAPYNEQF	TRBV11-2	TRBJ2-1
ASSAGTAAGYT	TRBV7-9	TRBJ1-2
ASSFLAGAPL	TRBV11-2	TRBJ2-1
SVESGQFENEQF	TRBV29-1	TRBJ2-1